The next 12 T cell receptor beta chains were all read from a single sample in a study of PD-L1 blockade in urothelial cancer. Data came from immunoSEQ multiplex PCR; TCRdb stores just in-frame clones and leaves some out. The profile covers 55,000 to 70,000 clones, with 86% appearing a single time and less than 3.5% taken by the ten largest. The specimen comprised PBMCs, sampled around atezolizumab (anti-PD-L1) treatment. These receptors were obtained from a man aged 45-60 years with urothelial cancer.

V usage is TRBV7-6 and J usage is TRBJ2-3; TRBD2 agrees at 11 bases. V lost 3 bases, J lost 3 bases, and 2 bases stayed unmatched. The CDR3 runs to 15 residues. CDR1 is SGHVS and CDR2 is FNYEAQ in the germline V gene. The CDR3 nucleotides are TGTGCCAGCAGCTTCCTAGCGGGAGGTACAGATACGCAGTATTTT. Its protein is CASSFLAGGTDTQYF. The whole variable domain, remainder taken from reference TRBV7-6 and TRBJ2-3, is GAGVSQSPRYKVTKRGQDVALRCDPISGHVSLYWYRQALGQGPEFLTYFNYEAQQDKSGLPNDRFSAERPEGSISTLTIQRTEQRDSAMYRCASSFLAGGTDTQYFGPGTRLTVL.

This clone was detected only once. Compared with germline, one end of the junction differs, possibly owing to a read error. The chain carries TRBV7-2 and TRBJ2-4; 14 positions agree with TRBD2. There are 15 residues in the CDR3. Germline CDR1 SGHTA, CDR2 FQGNSA. CDR3 nucleotide sequence: TGTGCCAGCAGCTTCGTTATCGGGACTAGCGGGAGCGTGGACTTC. Translation gives CASSFVIGTSGSVDF. Based on the CDR3 plus reference TRBV7-2 and TRBJ2-4, the full variable domain is GAGVSQSPSNKVTEKGKDVELRCDPISGHTALYWYRQSLGQGLEFLIYFQGNSAPDKSGLPSDRFSAERTGGSVSTLTIQRTQQEDSAVYLCASSFVIGTSGSVDFGAGTRLSVL.

This clone has a single count. This sequence joins TRBV6-5 and TRBJ2-1; D is perhaps TRBD2 (5 bases). Trimming cost V 0 bases and J 10 bases, with 16 bases left between them. The CDR3 loop spans 15 amino acids. Looked up from germline, CDR1 is MNHEY and CDR2 is SVGAGI. CDR3 sequence (DNA): TGTGCCAGCAGTTACTCCAGCGGCCCAAGGTTCGAGCAGTTCTTC. Translated, it gives CASSYSSGPRFEQFF.

This clone appeared a single time. The chain links TRBV18 to TRBJ1-6; TRBD1 aligns across 10 bases. Germline-derived CDR1 and CDR2 are KGHSH and LQKENI. CDR3 length equals 14 residues. The J segment lost 7 bases and the V segment lost 4 bases, leaving 1 base of the junction unmatched. The CDR3 region is CASSRDRGNSPLHF. The CDR3 coding sequence is TGTGCCAGCTCACGGGACAGGGGCAATTCACCCCTCCACTTT. The complete variable domain, with remaining parts taken from reference TRBV18 and TRBJ1-6, reads NAGVMQNPRHLVRRRGQEARLRCSPMKGHSHVYWYRQLPEEGLKFMVYLQKENIIDESGMPKERFSAEFPKEGPSILRIQQVVRGDSAAYFCASSRDRGNSPLHFGNGTRLTVT.

The chain links TRBV5-1 to TRBJ2-7; 7 nucleotides line up with TRBD1. Trimming at V came to 3 bases and at J to 0 bases, leaving 3 bases not matched to a gene. The CDR3 consists of 14 residues. Looked up from germline, CDR1 is SGHRS and CDR2 is YFSETQ. The DNA for the CDR3 is TGCGCCAGCAGCTACGACAGGGCCTCCTACGAGCAGTACTTC. It translates to CASSYDRASYEQYF.

The chain links TRBV19 to TRBJ2-3, with 10 positions matching TRBD2. V trimming: 3 bases; J trimming: 2 bases; junction bases outside the gene matches: 5. CDR3 length: 16 amino acids. CDR1 is LNHDA and CDR2 is SQIVND in the germline V gene (reference sequence). DNA for the CDR3: TGTGCCAGTAGTATTGGGACTAGCGTTACCACAGATACGCAGTATTTT. This encodes CASSIGTSVTTDTQYF.

V is TRBV4-2 and J is TRBJ1-5; the D gene is possibly TRBD1 (5 bases). Trimming took 0 bases from V and 6 from J, leaving 15 bases between them. Germline V gives CDR1 LGHNA, CDR2 YNFKEQ. CDR3 length: 16 residues. In DNA form, the CDR3 reads TGTGCCAGCAGCCAAGATGGGGGGTTGAATGCTCAGCCCCAGCATTTT. Protein product: CASSQDGGLNAQPQHF.

This sequence joins TRBV5-1 and TRBJ1-1; the D gene is possibly TRBD1 (6 bases). Germline V gene lookup returns CDR1 SGHRS and CDR2 YFSETQ. V lost 0 bases to trimming and J lost 10 bases, with 16 bases between them. The CDR3 consists of 14 residues. The CDR3 sequence is CASSLGTASTPAFF. DNA for the CDR3: TGCGCCAGCAGCTTGGGGACAGCGTCTACTCCAGCTTTCTTT.

The chain is built from TRBV18 and TRBJ1-5; D unclear. The CDR3 runs to 17 residues. V was clipped by 4 bases and J by 3 bases, with 19 bases between them. Germline loops: CDR1 KGHSH, CDR2 LQKENI. CDR3 sequence reads: CASSRGGPGVNNQPQHF. CDR3 coding DNA: TGTGCCAGCTCACGGGGAGGCCCCGGAGTCAACAATCAGCCCCAGCATTTT.

V is TRBV9 and J is TRBJ2-3, with 9 bases lining up with TRBD2. The junction had 9 bases not matched to a gene; V was cut back by 4 bases and J by 0 bases. CDR3 length: 17 residues. The V gene's germline CDR1 is SGDLS and CDR2 YYNGEE. Here the CDR3 reads CASSHSGAGGSTDTQYF. The CDR3 coding sequence is TGTGCCAGCAGCCATTCGGGGGCGGGAGGGAGCACAGATACGCAGTATTTT.

This clone was counted a few times. A clone one base away is much larger, so this may be a read error. The identical CDR3 is also encoded by other nucleotide sequences in the sample. The CDR3 sequence is CASRDRSNQPQHF. The CDR3 DNA sequence: TGTGCCAGCAGGGACAGGAGCAATCAGCCCCAGCATTTT. V usage is TRBV6-6 and J usage is TRBJ1-5; the match to TRBD1 covers 7 bases. The ends lost 6 bases at V and 1 base at J; junction bases unmatched: 0. The germline CDR1 and CDR2 sequences are MNHNY and SVGAGI (reference sequence). The CDR3 spans 13 residues.

The rearrangement joins TRBV18 to TRBJ2-3, with a possible D match to TRBD2 (6 bases). This CDR3 has 14 residues. Per germline, CDR1 KGHSH and CDR2 LQKENI. With 5 bases removed from V and 6 bases from J, the gap between germline ends came to 15 bases. DNA for the CDR3: TGTGCCAGCTCAAAGGGACTCCGGGGGGATACGCAGTATTTT. Translation gives CASSKGLRGDTQYF.